This TCR beta chain was captured by sequencing in a study of sequential checkpoint blockade in melanoma. Across the whole study: Patients were randomized 1:1 to nivolumab-then-ipilimumab or ipilimumab-then-nivolumab first-line. Each arm's sequence ended with maintenance nivolumab.

In germline, CDR1 is ENHRY, CDR2 SYGVKD. The V and J ends lost 10 bases and 0 bases respectively, with 13 bases between them. This CDR3 contains 14 residues. The repertoire was sequenced with immunoSEQ multiplex PCR; TCRdb's copy has only in-frame clones and lacks some. This sample has some 10,000 clones, with about 80% found just once. Indicated treatment: randomized to nivolumab then ipilimumab (arm A) or the reverse (arm B). Sorted cells were live CD3+CD8+, lacking CD19 and CD56, from PBMCs. This clone was detected only once. The sample here was CD8+ T cells sorted from blood (inferred from file names), taken from a patient given nivolumab and ipilimumab in sequence. The chain combines TRBV10-3 with TRBJ1-5; a possible D gene is TRBD1 (6 bases). This clonotype originated in a human donor with melanoma. CDR3 DNA sequence: TGTGCCACCCAGGGGCGGAATAGCAATCAGCCCCAGCATTTT. Its protein product is CATQGRNSNQPQHF.